The 2 T cell receptor beta chains below were found in one sample sequenced in a study of molecular identifiers for immune sequencing clone quantification. TCRdb processed the PCR reads anew with MiXCR; each CDR3 protein has one entry. Of about 320,000 distinct CDR3 sequences detected, about 20% appear once; the ten largest clones hold 0.81%. Sequencing was done on a sample of naive CD8+ T cells from blood, with Jurkat cell RNA spiked in. Subset noted: FACS-sorted CD8+CD4-CCR7+CD45RA+ naive T cells. All receptors come from a human donor in good health. Some libraries in this study had Jurkat cell RNA spiked in.

This clonotype was seen at least ten times. The chain is built from TRBV29-1 and TRBJ2-7; D tentatively fits TRBD1 or TRBD2 (6 bases each). CDR3 length: 13 residues. CDR1 is SQVTM and CDR2 is ANQGSEA in the germline V gene. V lost 7 bases to trimming and J lost 2 bases, with 15 bases between them. CDR3 sequence (DNA): TGCAGCGCCGGAGGGGACACTACCTACGAGCAGTACTTC. Residues: CSAGGDTTYEQYF.

In the case of this clonotype: A read error is possible here, since a much larger clone lies one base away. The chain carries TRBV28 and TRBJ2-7, with 8 bases that match TRBD2. The CDR3 runs 14 residues. V dropped 7 bases and J dropped 5; count of bases not matched to a gene: 10. Per germline, CDR1 MDHEN and CDR2 SYDVKM. The CDR3 region is CASIPSGSENEQYF. The CDR3 nucleotides read TGTGCCAGCATACCCAGCGGGAGTGAGAACGAGCAGTACTTC.